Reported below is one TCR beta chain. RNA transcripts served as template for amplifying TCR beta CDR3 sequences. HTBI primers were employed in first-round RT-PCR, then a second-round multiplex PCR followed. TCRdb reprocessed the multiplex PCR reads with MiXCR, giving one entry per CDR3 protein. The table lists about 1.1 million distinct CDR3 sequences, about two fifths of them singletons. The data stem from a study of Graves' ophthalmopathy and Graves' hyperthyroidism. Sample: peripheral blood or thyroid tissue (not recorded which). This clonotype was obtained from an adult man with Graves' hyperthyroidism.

CDR3 protein: CASSVVDRYKVGAFF. Here the CDR3 DNA reads TGTGCCAGCAGCGTAGTTGACAGGTATAAGGTCGGAGCTTTCTTT. The genes are TRBV9 and TRBJ1-1, with a weak D call TRBD1 (6 bases). Trimming took off 0 bases at V and 10 bases at J, with 19 bases between the two ends. The germline V gene has CDR1 SGDLS and CDR2 YYNGEE. This CDR3 has 15 residues.